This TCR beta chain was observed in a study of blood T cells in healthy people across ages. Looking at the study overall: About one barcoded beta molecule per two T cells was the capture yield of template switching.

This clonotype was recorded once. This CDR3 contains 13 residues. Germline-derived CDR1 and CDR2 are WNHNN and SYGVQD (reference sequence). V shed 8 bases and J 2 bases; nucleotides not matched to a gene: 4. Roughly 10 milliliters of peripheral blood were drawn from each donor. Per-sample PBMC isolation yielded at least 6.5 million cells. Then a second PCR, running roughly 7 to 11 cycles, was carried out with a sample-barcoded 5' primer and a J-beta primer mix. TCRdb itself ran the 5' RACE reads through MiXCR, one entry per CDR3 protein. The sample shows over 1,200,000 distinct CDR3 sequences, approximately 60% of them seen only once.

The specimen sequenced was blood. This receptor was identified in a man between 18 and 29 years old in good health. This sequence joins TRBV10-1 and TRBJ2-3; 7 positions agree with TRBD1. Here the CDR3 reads CASVGQTTDTQYF. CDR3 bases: TGCGCCAGCGTGGGACAGACCACAGATACGCAGTATTTT.